These T cell receptor beta chains were read from a single sample in a study of T cell responses to AZD1222 COVID-19 vaccine. Profiling relied on immunoSEQ multiplex PCR, and the TCRdb table lists in-frame clones only, not all of them. This table has 150,000 to 250,000 clones, approximately 95% appearing once. The material sequenced was peripheral blood, taken 28 days after the second AZD1222 dose. Source of these receptors: an adult who received the AZD1222 COVID-19 vaccine. Both conserved end residues are part of each CDR3. A D gene is named only where the DNA matches it firmly. Clone size is stated in some rows and not others, as once, few, many or a class when expanded.

V: TRBV7-8
J: TRBJ1-1
D: .
size: .
DNA: TGTGCCAGCAGCCACGGGGACCCCTGGAACACTGAAGCTTTCTTT
CDR3: CASSHGDPWNTEAFF

V: TRBV27
J: TRBJ1-2
D: .
size: .
DNA: TGTGCCAGCAGTCGTGGGGGGATTTATGGCTACACCTTC
CDR3: CASSRGGIYGYTF

V: TRBV5-4
J: TRBJ1-2
D: .
size: .
DNA: TGTGCCAGCAGCTTGGAGGACGGTGTCTATGGCTACACCTTC
CDR3: CASSLEDGVYGYTF

V: TRBV5-5
J: TRBJ1-6
D: .
size: .
DNA: TGTGCCAGCAGCCCGCTAAATTCACCCCTCCACTTT
CDR3: CASSPLNSPLHF

V: TRBV9
J: TRBJ2-7
D: TRBD1
size: .
DNA: TGTGCCAGCAGCGTGGGGACAGGGGATTCCTACGAGCAGTACTTC
CDR3: CASSVGTGDSYEQYF

V: TRBV7-3
J: TRBJ2-1
D: .
size: .
DNA: TGTGCCAGCAGCTCCTCGGGCGGGGGCCCCTACAATGAGCAGTTCTTC
CDR3: CASSSSGGGPYNEQFF

V: TRBV11-2
J: TRBJ2-1
D: .
size: .
DNA: TGTGCCAGCAGCTTAGATGTAGGGTCCTACAATGAGCAGTTCTTC
CDR3: CASSLDVGSYNEQFF

V: TRBV6-5
J: TRBJ2-7
D: .
size: .
DNA: TGTGCCAGCAACTCGGGACAAACTTTCTACGAGCAGTACTTC
CDR3: CASNSGQTFYEQYF

V: TRBV5-1
J: TRBJ2-7
D: TRBD2
size: .
DNA: TGCGCCAGCAGCGCGACTAGCGCCCCCTACGAGCAGTACTTC
CDR3: CASSATSAPYEQYF

V: TRBV3-1/TRBV3-2
J: TRBJ1-3
D: .
size: few
DNA: TGTGCCAGCAGCCAATTTGGGACGGCGAGAAGCTCTGGAAACACCATATATTTT
CDR3: CASSQFGTARSSGNTIYF

V: TRBV13
J: TRBJ1-1
D: .
size: .
DNA: TGTGCCAGCAGACCCCGAGGGGGGACCAACACTGAAGCTTTCTTT
CDR3: CASRPRGGTNTEAFF

V: TRBV3-1/TRBV3-2
J: TRBJ1-2
D: .
size: .
DNA: TGTGCCAGCAGCCCCCAGCCGGGGGAATGGAATGGCTACACCTTC
CDR3: CASSPQPGEWNGYTF

V: TRBV4-2
J: TRBJ1-4
D: .
size: once
DNA: TGTGCCAGCAGCCAGGGACATTCAACTAATGAAAAACTGTTTTTT
CDR3: CASSQGHSTNEKLFF

V: TRBV5-1
J: TRBJ2-3
D: TRBD1
size: .
DNA: TGCGCCAGCAGCCCCCGGGACAGGGGTTTGGATACGCAGTATTTT
CDR3: CASSPRDRGLDTQYF

V: TRBV18
J: TRBJ2-7
D: TRBD1
size: .
DNA: TGTGCCAGCTCACTTCGCCAGGCCGGGACAGGTCTGTACGAGCAGTACTTC
CDR3: CASSLRQAGTGLYEQYF

V: TRBV7-3
J: TRBJ2-1
D: .
size: .
DNA: TGTGCCAGCGGGGGGGCACTCTACAATGAGCAGTTCTTC
CDR3: CASGGALYNEQFF

V: TRBV5-1
J: TRBJ1-1
D: .
size: .
DNA: TGCGCCAGCAGCTTGGACAATAAGGATGAAGCTTTCTTT
CDR3: CASSLDNKDEAFF

V: TRBV19
J: TRBJ1-5
D: .
size: .
DNA: TGTGCCAGTAGTCTTCGGACCCTCAGGGGCAATCAGCCCCAGCATTTT
CDR3: CASSLRTLRGNQPQHF

V: TRBV5-1
J: TRBJ1-2
D: TRBD1
size: .
DNA: TGCGCCAGCGTGACCGGACAGGGAGGAAACTATGGCTACACCTTC
CDR3: CASVTGQGGNYGYTF

V: TRBV28
J: TRBJ2-7
D: .
size: .
DNA: TGTGCCAGCAGTTTACCTAGTGGTAGTTCCTACGAGCAGTACTTC
CDR3: CASSLPSGSSYEQYF

V: TRBV7-6
J: TRBJ2-2
D: .
size: .
DNA: TGTGCCAGCAGCTTAGATCAGGGTCGGGAGCTGTTTTTT
CDR3: CASSLDQGRELFF

V: TRBV4-1
J: TRBJ1-1
D: TRBD1
size: .
DNA: TGCGCCAGCAGCCGGACAGGTTTGAACACTGAAGCTTTCTTT
CDR3: CASSRTGLNTEAFF

V: TRBV4-2
J: TRBJ2-7
D: .
size: .
DNA: TGTGCCAGCAGCCAAGGTACAGGGAAATACGAGCAGTACTTC
CDR3: CASSQGTGKYEQYF

V: TRBV12-5
J: TRBJ1-2
D: TRBD1
size: .
DNA: TGTGCTAGTGGTTGGGGGACAGGGGTCAACTATGGCTACACCTTC
CDR3: CASGWGTGVNYGYTF

V: TRBV3-1/TRBV3-2
J: TRBJ1-4
D: .
size: .
DNA: TGTGCCAGCAGCCCGAGGGGCCTGCGGGAGGAAAAACTGTTTTTT
CDR3: CASSPRGLREEKLFF

V: TRBV9
J: TRBJ2-3
D: TRBD2
size: .
DNA: TGTGCCAGCAGCGTAGAGGAACTAGCGGGGGGTCCAACAGATACGCAGTATTTT
CDR3: CASSVEELAGGPTDTQYF

V: TRBV28
J: TRBJ2-5
D: TRBD2
size: .
DNA: TGTGCCTCGGGACTAGCGGGGACCCAAGAGACCCAGTACTTC
CDR3: CASGLAGTQETQYF

V: TRBV28
J: TRBJ1-1
D: .
size: .
DNA: TGTGCCAGCAGTTTACCCACCCGGGCTTTCTTT
CDR3: CASSLPTRAFF

V: TRBV18
J: TRBJ2-7
D: .
size: .
DNA: TGTGCCAGCTCATCACAGGCTCGCTACGAGCAGTACTTC
CDR3: CASSSQARYEQYF

V: TRBV18
J: TRBJ2-6
D: TRBD1
size: once
DNA: TGTGCCAGCTCACCAGACAGGGGGCCCCGGGGTGGGGCCAACGTCCTGACTTTC
CDR3: CASSPDRGPRGGANVLTF

V: TRBV5-1
J: TRBJ1-3
D: .
size: .
DNA: TGCGCCAGCAGAACAGGGAGCTCTGGAAACACCATATATTTT
CDR3: CASRTGSSGNTIYF

V: TRBV7-3
J: TRBJ1-6
D: .
size: .
DNA: TGTGCCAGCAGCACCCGACAGGATAATTCACCCCTCCACTTT
CDR3: CASSTRQDNSPLHF

V: TRBV12-3/TRBV12-4
J: TRBJ2-1
D: .
size: .
DNA: TGTGCCAGCACAGACGCCACCTACAATGAGCAGTTCTTC
CDR3: CASTDATYNEQFF

V: TRBV6-6
J: TRBJ2-5
D: .
size: .
DNA: TGTGCCAGCAGTTACTCGCAGGGTCTGGAGACCCAGTACTTC
CDR3: CASSYSQGLETQYF

V: TRBV9
J: TRBJ1-2
D: .
size: once
DNA: TGTGCCAGCAGCGTAGCGGGGGACGTATATGGCTACACCTTC
CDR3: CASSVAGDVYGYTF

V: TRBV6-6
J: TRBJ2-1
D: .
size: once
DNA: TGTGCCAGCAGCGTGAGCGAGTACAATGAGCAGTTCTTC
CDR3: CASSVSEYNEQFF

V: TRBV10-3
J: TRBJ1-6
D: .
size: .
DNA: TGTGCCATCAGTGAAGTCGGACCAAGGGCCTATAATTCACCCCTCCACTTT
CDR3: CAISEVGPRAYNSPLHF

V: TRBV7-6
J: TRBJ1-5
D: .
size: .
DNA: TGTGCCAGCAGCTTAGGGCCCGCTGGTAGCAATCAGCCCCAGCATTTT
CDR3: CASSLGPAGSNQPQHF

V: TRBV28
J: TRBJ1-2
D: .
size: .
DNA: TGTGCCAGCGGACTGGATGTCAACTATGGCTACACCTTC
CDR3: CASGLDVNYGYTF

V: TRBV29-1
J: TRBJ2-1
D: .
size: .
DNA: TGCAGCGTTGAAGCGTGGAACAGGACTGCCTTAAATGAGCAGTTCTTC
CDR3: CSVEAWNRTALNEQFF

V: TRBV7-9
J: TRBJ2-7
D: TRBD1
size: .
DNA: TGTGCCAGCAGCTTAGAGGCCCTGACAGGGAAATTAGGGGAGCAGTACTTC
CDR3: CASSLEALTGKLGEQYF

V: TRBV18
J: TRBJ2-7
D: TRBD1
size: .
DNA: TGTGCCAGCTCACCAGGGACAGGGAAGACCTACGAGCAGTACTTC
CDR3: CASSPGTGKTYEQYF

V: TRBV6-2/TRBV6-3
J: TRBJ1-5
D: .
size: .
DNA: TGTGCCAGCAGTCCCCTTGACAAATCCCAGCATTTT
CDR3: CASSPLDKSQHF

V: TRBV5-6
J: TRBJ1-6
D: TRBD1
size: .
DNA: TGTGCCAGCAGCCCGGGACAGGGGCGTTCACCCCTCCACTTT
CDR3: CASSPGQGRSPLHF

V: TRBV6-5
J: TRBJ1-1
D: TRBD1
size: .
DNA: TGTGCCAGCAGTTCCCGCCGGGACAGGGGGTCCACTGAAGCTTTCTTT
CDR3: CASSSRRDRGSTEAFF

V: TRBV6-2/TRBV6-3
J: TRBJ1-5
D: .
size: once
DNA: TGTGCCAGCAGCTGGAGCAATCAGCCCCAGCATTTT
CDR3: CASSWSNQPQHF

V: TRBV7-6
J: TRBJ2-1
D: TRBD1
size: .
DNA: TGTGCCAGCAGCTTATTTCAGGGGGCGAACAATGAGCAGTTCTTC
CDR3: CASSLFQGANNEQFF

V: TRBV18
J: TRBJ1-1
D: .
size: .
DNA: TGTGCCAGCTCACCACCGCTCGAACAAGGATCTGAAGCTTTCTTT
CDR3: CASSPPLEQGSEAFF

V: TRBV19
J: TRBJ1-5
D: .
size: .
DNA: TGTGCCAGTAGGGGACAAGACAATCAGCCCCAGCATTTT
CDR3: CASRGQDNQPQHF

V: TRBV3-1/TRBV3-2
J: TRBJ1-3
D: .
size: .
DNA: TGTGCCAGCAGCCAAGTATTAAGGGCGGCGGGCGAAAACACCATATATTTT
CDR3: CASSQVLRAAGENTIYF

V: TRBV9
J: TRBJ1-3
D: .
size: few
DNA: TGTGCCAGCAGCGTAGAGGGCATATACTCTGGAAACACCATATATTTT
CDR3: CASSVEGIYSGNTIYF

V: TRBV28
J: TRBJ2-3
D: .
size: .
DNA: TGTGCCAGCAGTCCCCTGCTGGATACGCAGTATTTT
CDR3: CASSPLLDTQYF

V: TRBV7-9
J: TRBJ1-4
D: .
size: .
DNA: TGTGCCAGCAGCTTAGGGCGGGGGTCAACTAATGAAAAACTGTTTTTT
CDR3: CASSLGRGSTNEKLFF

V: TRBV6-5
J: TRBJ1-5
D: TRBD1
size: .
DNA: TGTGCCAGCAGGGTCCAGGGGGAGGTCAGCCAGCCCCAGCATTTT
CDR3: CASRVQGEVSQPQHF

V: TRBV5-5
J: TRBJ2-7
D: .
size: once
DNA: TGTGCCAGCAGCTGGACAGCCTCCTACGAGCAGTACTTC
CDR3: CASSWTASYEQYF